This T cell receptor (beta chain) was profiled in a study of T cell repertoires in cytomegalovirus infection. Overall study: Selected CMV epitopes included recently identified HLA-C-restricted ones as well as well-studied HLA-B-restricted ones. General study findings and limits: HLA-C-restricted TCR beta clonotypes specific for CMV led the ex vivo response. The cumulative frequency of public TCR beta families distinguished individuals who carried CMV together with the relevant HLA.

TCRdb redid the calling of the reads with MiXCR, one entry per CDR3 protein. The sample has about 180,000 distinct CDR3 sequences; about 22% are singletons. Points on this clonotype: Antigen: not known.

The sample in question was CD8+ T cells from cultured PBMCs, obtained from culture after CMV antigen stimulation. The TCR sequence derives from a human donor in good health (CMV status not recorded). Some clones in this sample may be carry-over from other donors' samples.

The CDR3 nucleotides are TGCAGTGCTAGACCCGCTTATACAAGGTTGGATGAGCAGTTCTTC. This translates into CSARPAYTRLDEQFF. The gene calls are TRBV20-1 and TRBJ2-1; D remains ambiguous. This CDR3 has 15 amino acids. Looked up from germline, CDR1 is DFQATT and CDR2 is SNEGSKA (reference sequence). The germline V and J ends were trimmed by 2 bases and 8 bases, with 19 bases remaining between them.